This T cell receptor beta chain appears in the sequencing data of a study of blood T cell repertoires in COVID-19. Germline trimming cut 4 bases from V and 7 bases from J; bases unmatched to any gene: 7. CDR3 length equals 15 residues. CDR1 and CDR2 from the germline V gene are MGHRA and YSYEKL. The table came from immunoSEQ multiplex PCR; TCRdb's copy has only in-frame clones and leaves some out. This table holds about 85,000 clones, about 91% found once. Sequenced input: peripheral blood. The sequence was obtained from a woman of 80 years or more with acute or convalescent COVID-19. The genes are TRBV4-1 and TRBJ1-4; 9 bases match TRBD1. CDR3 protein: CASSPRDRAPEKLFF. CDR3 coding DNA: TGCGCCAGCAGCCCCCGGGACAGGGCGCCTGAAAAACTGTTTTTT.